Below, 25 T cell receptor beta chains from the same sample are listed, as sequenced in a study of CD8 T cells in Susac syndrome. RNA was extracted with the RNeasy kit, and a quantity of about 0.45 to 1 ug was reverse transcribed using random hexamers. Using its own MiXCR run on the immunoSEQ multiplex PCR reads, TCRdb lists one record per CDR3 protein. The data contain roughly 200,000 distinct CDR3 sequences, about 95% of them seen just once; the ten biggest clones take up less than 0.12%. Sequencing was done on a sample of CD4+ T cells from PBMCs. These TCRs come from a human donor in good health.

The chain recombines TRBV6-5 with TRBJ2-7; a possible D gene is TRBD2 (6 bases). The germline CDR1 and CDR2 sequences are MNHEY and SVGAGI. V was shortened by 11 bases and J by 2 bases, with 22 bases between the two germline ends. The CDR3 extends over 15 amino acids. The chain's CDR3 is CAARRRGTPTYEQYF. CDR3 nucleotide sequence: TGTGCCGCTCGACGGCGCGGGACCCCTACCTACGAGCAGTACTTC.

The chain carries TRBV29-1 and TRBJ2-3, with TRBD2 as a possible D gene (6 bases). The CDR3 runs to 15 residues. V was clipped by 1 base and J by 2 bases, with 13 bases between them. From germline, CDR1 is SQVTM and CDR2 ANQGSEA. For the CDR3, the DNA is TGCAGCGTTGAAGGAAGGGCGGGGCCCACAGATACGCAGTATTTT. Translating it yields CSVEGRAGPTDTQYF.

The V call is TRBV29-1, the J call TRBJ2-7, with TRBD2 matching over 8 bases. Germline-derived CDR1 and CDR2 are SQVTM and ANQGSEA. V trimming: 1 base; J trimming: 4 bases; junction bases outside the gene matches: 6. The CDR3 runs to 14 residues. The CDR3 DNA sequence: TGCAGCGTTGAAGTCGGAGCGGGAGCTTACGAGCAGTACTTC. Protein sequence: CSVEVGAGAYEQYF.

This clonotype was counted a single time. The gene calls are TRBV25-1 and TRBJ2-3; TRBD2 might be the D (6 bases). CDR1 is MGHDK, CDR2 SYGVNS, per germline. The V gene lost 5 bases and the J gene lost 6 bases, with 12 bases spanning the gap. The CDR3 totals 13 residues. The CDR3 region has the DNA TGTGCCAGCAGTAACCCGGGACTTGATACGCAGTATTTT. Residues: CASSNPGLDTQYF. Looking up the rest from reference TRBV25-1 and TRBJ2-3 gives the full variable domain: EADIYQTPRYLVIGTGKKITLECSQTMGHDKMYWYQQDPGMELHLIHYSYGVNSTEKGDLSSESTVSRIRTEHFPLTLESARPSHTSQYLCASSNPGLDTQYFGPGTRLTVL.

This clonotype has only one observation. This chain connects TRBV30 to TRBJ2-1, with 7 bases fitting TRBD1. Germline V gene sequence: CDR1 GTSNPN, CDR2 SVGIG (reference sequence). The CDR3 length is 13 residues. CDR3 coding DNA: TGTGCTCTTCGAATGGGACAGCCGAAAAAGGAGTTCTTC. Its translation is CALRMGQPKKEFF.

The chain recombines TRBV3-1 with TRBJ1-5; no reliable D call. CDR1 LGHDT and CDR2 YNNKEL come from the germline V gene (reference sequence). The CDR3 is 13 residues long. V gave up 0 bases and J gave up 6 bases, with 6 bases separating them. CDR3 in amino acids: CASSQDPLQPQHF. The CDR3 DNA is TGTGCCAGCAGCCAAGACCCTCTTCAGCCCCAGCATTTT.

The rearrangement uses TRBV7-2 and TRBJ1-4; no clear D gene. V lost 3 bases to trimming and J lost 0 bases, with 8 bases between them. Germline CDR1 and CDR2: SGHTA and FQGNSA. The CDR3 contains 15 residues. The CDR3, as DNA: TGTGCCAGCAGCTTGATCAGCGCAACTAATGAAAAACTGTTTTTT. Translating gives CASSLISATNEKLFF.

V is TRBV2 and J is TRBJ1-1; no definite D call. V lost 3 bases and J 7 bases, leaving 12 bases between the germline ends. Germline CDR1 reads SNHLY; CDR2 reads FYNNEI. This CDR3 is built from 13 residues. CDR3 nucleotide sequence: TGTGCCAGCAGTGATGGAGGACCCTTTGAAGCTTTCTTT. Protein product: CASSDGGPFEAFF.

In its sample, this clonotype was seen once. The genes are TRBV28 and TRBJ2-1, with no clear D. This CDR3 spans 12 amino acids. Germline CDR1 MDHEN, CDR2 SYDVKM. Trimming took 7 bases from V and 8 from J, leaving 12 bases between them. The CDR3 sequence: CASKSRGDEQFF. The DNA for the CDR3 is TGTGCCAGCAAGAGTAGAGGCGATGAGCAGTTCTTC.

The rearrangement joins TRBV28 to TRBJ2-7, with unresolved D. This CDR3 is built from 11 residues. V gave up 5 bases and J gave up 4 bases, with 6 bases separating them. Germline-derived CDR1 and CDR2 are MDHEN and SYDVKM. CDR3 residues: CASSPMYEQYF. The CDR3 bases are TGTGCCAGCAGTCCCATGTACGAGCAGTACTTC.

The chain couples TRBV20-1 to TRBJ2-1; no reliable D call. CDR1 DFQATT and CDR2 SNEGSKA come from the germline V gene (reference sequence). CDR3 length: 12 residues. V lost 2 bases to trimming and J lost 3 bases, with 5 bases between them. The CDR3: CSARTVYNEQFF. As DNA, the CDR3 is TGCAGTGCTAGAACTGTCTACAATGAGCAGTTCTTC.

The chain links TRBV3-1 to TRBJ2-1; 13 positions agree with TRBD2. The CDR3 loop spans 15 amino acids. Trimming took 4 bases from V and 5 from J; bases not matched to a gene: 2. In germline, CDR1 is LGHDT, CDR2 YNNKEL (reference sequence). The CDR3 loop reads CASSRTSGSHNEQFF. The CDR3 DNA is TGTGCCAGCAGCCGGACTAGCGGGAGCCACAATGAGCAGTTCTTC.

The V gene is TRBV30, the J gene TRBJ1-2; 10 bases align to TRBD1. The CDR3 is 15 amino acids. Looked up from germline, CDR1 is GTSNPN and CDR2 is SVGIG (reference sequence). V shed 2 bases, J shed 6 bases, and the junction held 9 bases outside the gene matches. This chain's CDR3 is CAWSLASTGGDGYTF. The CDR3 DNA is TGTGCCTGGAGTTTGGCCTCGACAGGGGGCGATGGCTACACCTTC.

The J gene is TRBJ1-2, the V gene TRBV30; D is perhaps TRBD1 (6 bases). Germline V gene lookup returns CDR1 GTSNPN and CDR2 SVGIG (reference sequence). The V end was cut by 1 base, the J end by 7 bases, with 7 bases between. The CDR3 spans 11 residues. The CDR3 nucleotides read TGTGCCTGGAGTGCGGGGGCTGGCTACACCTTC. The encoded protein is CAWSAGAGYTF. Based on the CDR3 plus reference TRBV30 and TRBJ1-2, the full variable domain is SQTIHQWPATLVQPVGSPLSLECTVEGTSNPNLYWYRQAAGRGLQLLFYSVGIGQISSEVPQNLSASRPQDRQFILSSKKLLLSDSGFYLCAWSAGAGYTFGSGTRLTVV.

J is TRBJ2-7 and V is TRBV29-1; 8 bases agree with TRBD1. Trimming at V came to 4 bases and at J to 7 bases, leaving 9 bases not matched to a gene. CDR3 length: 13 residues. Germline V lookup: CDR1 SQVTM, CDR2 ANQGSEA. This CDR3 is CSVGTGGSREQYF. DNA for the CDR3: TGCAGCGTTGGAACAGGGGGGTCTCGGGAGCAGTACTTC.

The CDR3 nucleotides read TGTGCCAGCTCGGGGGAGGGGACGGAATGGACTGAAGCTTTCTTT. This codes for CASSGEGTEWTEAFF. The chain recombines TRBV2 with TRBJ1-1; the D gene is possibly TRBD1 (5 bases). Between the trimmed V and J ends, which lost 8 bases and 5 bases, there was a span of 21 bases. Germline assignment: CDR1 SNHLY and CDR2 FYNNEI. The CDR3 is made up of 15 amino acids. The whole variable domain, remainder taken from reference TRBV2 and TRBJ1-1, is EPEVTQTPSHQVTQMGQEVILRCVPISNHLYFYWYRQILGQKVEFLVSFYNNEISEKSEIFDDQFSVERPDGSNFTLKIRSTKLEDSAMYFCASSGEGTEWTEAFFGQGTRLTVV.

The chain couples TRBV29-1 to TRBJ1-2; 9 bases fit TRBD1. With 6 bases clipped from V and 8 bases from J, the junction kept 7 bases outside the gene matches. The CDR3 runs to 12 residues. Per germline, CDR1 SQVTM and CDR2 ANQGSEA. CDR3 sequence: CSVERTGEGYTF. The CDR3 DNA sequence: TGCAGCGTGGAACGGACAGGGGAGGGCTACACCTTC. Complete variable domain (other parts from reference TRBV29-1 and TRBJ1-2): SAVISQKPSRDICQRGTSLTIQCQVDSQVTMMFWYRQQPGQSLTLIATANQGSEATYESGFVIDKFPISRPNLTFSTLTVSNMSPEDSSIYLCSVERTGEGYTFGSGTRLTVV.

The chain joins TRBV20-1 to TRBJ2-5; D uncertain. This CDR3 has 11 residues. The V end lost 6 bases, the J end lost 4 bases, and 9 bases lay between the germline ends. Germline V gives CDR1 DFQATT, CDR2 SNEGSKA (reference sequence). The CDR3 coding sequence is TGCAGTGCGGTCGATGGAGAGACCCAGTACTTC. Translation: CSAVDGETQYF.

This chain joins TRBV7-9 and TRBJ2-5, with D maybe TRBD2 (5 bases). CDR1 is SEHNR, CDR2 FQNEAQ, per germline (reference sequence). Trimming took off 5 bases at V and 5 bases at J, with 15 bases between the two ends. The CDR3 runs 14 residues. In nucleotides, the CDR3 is TGTGCCAGCAGCCTATCGGCTAGCAAGGAGACCCAGTACTTC. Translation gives CASSLSASKETQYF. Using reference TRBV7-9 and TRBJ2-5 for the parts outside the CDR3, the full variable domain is DTGVSQNPRHKITKRGQNVTFRCDPISEHNRLYWYRQTLGQGPEFLTYFQNEAQLEKSRLLSDRFSAERPKGSFSTLEIQRTEQGDSAMYLCASSLSASKETQYFGPGTRLLVL.

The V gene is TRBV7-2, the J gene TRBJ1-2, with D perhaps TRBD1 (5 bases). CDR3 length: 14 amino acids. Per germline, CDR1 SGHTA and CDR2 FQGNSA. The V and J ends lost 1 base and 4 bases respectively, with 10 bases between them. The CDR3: CASSLGGSPYGYTF. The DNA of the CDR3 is TGTGCCAGCAGCTTAGGGGGCAGTCCCTATGGCTACACCTTC.

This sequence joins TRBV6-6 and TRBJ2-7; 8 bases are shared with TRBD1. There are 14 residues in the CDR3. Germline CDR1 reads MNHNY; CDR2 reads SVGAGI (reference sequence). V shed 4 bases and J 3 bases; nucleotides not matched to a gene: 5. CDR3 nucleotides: TGTGCCAGCAGTTCGGCGGGACAGGTCTACGAGCAGTACTTC. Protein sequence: CASSSAGQVYEQYF.

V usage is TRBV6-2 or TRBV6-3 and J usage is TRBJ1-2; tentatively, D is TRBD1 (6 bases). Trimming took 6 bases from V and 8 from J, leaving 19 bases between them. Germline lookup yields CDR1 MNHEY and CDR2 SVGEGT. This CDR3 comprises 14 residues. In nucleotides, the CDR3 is TGTGCCAGCAGCAACGTACAGGGTTTTGACGGCTACACCTTC. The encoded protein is CASSNVQGFDGYTF.

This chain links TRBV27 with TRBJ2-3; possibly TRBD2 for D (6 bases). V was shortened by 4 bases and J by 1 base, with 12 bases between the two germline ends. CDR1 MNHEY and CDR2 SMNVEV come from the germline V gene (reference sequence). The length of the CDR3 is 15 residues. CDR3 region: CASSWGETRTDTQYF. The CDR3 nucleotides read TGTGCCAGCAGTTGGGGGGAGACCCGCACAGATACGCAGTATTTT.

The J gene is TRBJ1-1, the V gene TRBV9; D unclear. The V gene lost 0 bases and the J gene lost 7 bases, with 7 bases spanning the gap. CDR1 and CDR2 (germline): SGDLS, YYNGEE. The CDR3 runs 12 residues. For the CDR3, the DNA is TGTGCCAGCAGCGTAGGGTCGGGTGAAGCTTTCTTT. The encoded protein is CASSVGSGEAFF.

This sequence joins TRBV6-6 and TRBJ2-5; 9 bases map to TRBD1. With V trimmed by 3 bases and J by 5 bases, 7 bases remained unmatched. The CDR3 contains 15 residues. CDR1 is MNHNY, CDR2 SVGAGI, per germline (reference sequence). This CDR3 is CASSYRTGGVETQYF. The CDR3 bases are TGTGCCAGCAGTTATCGAACAGGGGGCGTCGAGACCCAGTACTTC.